Included here is one TCR beta chain sequence, with context. This clonotype was seen just once. No cognate antigen has been identified for it. One base away there is no much larger clone; base qualities are not given. Just one read gives weak support. TCR beta CDR3 regions were amplified from RNA transcripts. The first round of RT-PCR for the TCR CDR3 was performed with the HTBI primer set and the Qiagen OneStep RT-PCR kit. The libraries were constructed in a second round of multiplex PCR and then size-selected and purified. Sequencing of the libraries was done on an Illumina HiSeq2000 using paired-end 100 bp reads. In the paper's pipeline: SOAPnuke was used to process the raw data, removing reads that contained adapters or uncalled bases, had a mean Phred below 15, or lacked an exact match to the constant primer or identifier. High-quality paired reads were merged with COPE v1.2.5, and unique nucleotide sequences were defined as clonotypes. MiTCR v1.1 was used to align clonotypes to the IMGT TRBV, TRBD and TRBJ reference segments. The analysis included only V-J combinations with a frequency above 0.0001, which together covered 99% to 99.2% of the repertoires. A TCS score was defined as the ratio of F50 (clonal expansion) to E x V (chaos), with BLOSUM62-based TCRdist applied between CDR3 peptides within each V-J. Welch's t-statistics and random forest reduced 500 to 650 V-J features to roughly 13, which were used in a naive Bayes classifier (R e1071). In-frame beta chains were kept once TCRdb had trimmed the public reads at Q25 with fastp and called clones with MiXCR. Rows matching on CDR3 protein sequence are summarized as one entry with the most common DNA and genes. These V and J calls originate from TCRdb's pipeline instead of the authors' own analysis. The sample records approximately 620,000 distinct CDR3 sequences, 16% of which are singletons. Around 3.3% of the sample comes from the top ten.

As encoded in the germline V gene, CDR1 is SNHLY while CDR2 is FYNNEI. Measured from the cysteine to the phenylalanine, the CDR3 is 14 residues long. Only CDR3 DNA remains: 42 bases, in frame from the first base. The junction shows trimming of 5 bases on V and 7 bases on J, plus 18 bases between the germline ends. The data were taken from a study of T cells in Graves' hyperthyroidism and ophthalmopathy (dated by TCRdb to between 2018 and 2021). Background for the entire study: Peripheral blood was collected at initial diagnosis, before any treatment. To identify distinguishing TCR V-J signatures, a discovery cohort of some 99 patients was used, comprising fewer than 45 with Graves' ophthalmopathy and under 60 with stable Graves' hyperthyroidism. An independent validation cohort of about 19 hyperthyroidism patients and over 15 patients who later progressed to ophthalmopathy tested prospective prediction of ophthalmopathy. The 95 to 100 discovery patients were randomly divided into training and test sets at a 7:3 ratio. In addition, the study compared T-cell repertoires in thyroid tissue and in blood from six Graves' hyperthyroidism patients. After sampling, hyperthyroidism patients received methimazole starting at 30 mg daily, and ophthalmopathy patients received high-dose intravenous methylprednisolone. According to the paper, TCR Vbeta CDR3 sequencing was carried out on over 130 peripheral blood samples, which came from fewer than 50 ophthalmopathy, approximately 72 hyperthyroidism and approximately 17 progressor patients.

What the authors observed across the whole study: A model built on a 13 V-J signature distinguished ophthalmopathy from stable hyperthyroidism, reaching roughly 88% sensitivity and under 84% specificity in cross-validation and 80%/75% in testing. Sample size was not statistically predetermined, and blinding of investigators to group allocation was not performed. In validation, the model predicted progression to ophthalmopathy a median of around 6.5 months before onset, with about 71% sensitivity and 72.22% specificity. Most expanded thyroid clonotypes (frequency above 0.001) were also detected in blood, a finding suggesting that blood repertoires may reflect thyroid immune responses.

Ophthalmopathy patients had moderately to severely active disease, Clinical Activity Score of at least 3, NOSPECS grade of at least 4, and duration under 3 months. Any patient with an uncontrolled infection, another autoimmune disease, pregnancy or lactation was excluded. Diagnoses were established on the basis of clinical symptoms, serum thyroxine and TRAb, thyroid ultrasound, and orbital computed tomography. PBMCs were separated from under 12 ml of fresh peripheral blood using Ficoll-Paque density gradient centrifugation. Total RNA was extracted with Trizol reagent, and quality was checked on an Agilent 2100 Bioanalyzer.

Material for sequencing was blood. The sequence is built from TRBV2 and TRBJ2-7; the D segment could be TRBD2, given 6 matching bases. The source of this sequence is a woman aged 40 to 50 with Graves' ophthalmopathy. Here the CDR3 is given as CASSPLGGSGEQYF. The sequenced DNA is TGTGCCAGCAGTCCTCTGGGGGGTTCGGGGGAGCAGTACTTC.